Below, 21 T cell receptor beta chains from the same sample are listed, as sequenced in a study of cytomegalovirus exposure and HLA in healthy donors. The PCR had 60 Vbeta and 13 Jbeta primers. Some clones are missing from TCRdb's copy, which holds only in-frame ones; the method was immunoSEQ multiplex PCR. The table shows 150,000 to 200,000 clones, with around 76% occurring only once. The source material was PBMCs. The receptors shown here come from a man between 40 and 49 years old in good health and CMV-seronegative.

The CDR3 loop is CATSRDIGEGNQPQHF. The CDR3 DNA reads TGTGCCACCAGCAGGGACATAGGGGAGGGAAATCAGCCCCAGCATTTT. V is TRBV15 and J is TRBJ1-5; D might be TRBD1 (5 bases). With 3 bases removed from V and 4 bases from J, the gap between germline ends came to 16 bases. Germline-derived CDR1 and CDR2 are LNHNV and YYDKDF (reference sequence). The CDR3 spans 16 residues.

The V gene is TRBV6-5, the J gene TRBJ2-3, with 14 bases that match TRBD2. Germline loops: CDR1 MNHEY, CDR2 SVGAGI. Germline trimming cut 6 bases from V and 6 bases from J; bases unmatched to any gene: 5. This CDR3 is built from 15 residues. The CDR3 loop reads CASRGGLAGEDTQYF. The CDR3 DNA reads TGTGCCAGCAGGGGGGGACTAGCGGGAGAGGATACGCAGTATTTT.

CDR3 nucleotides: TGTGCCACCCTAAACCTCGTGGGGGGAGAAGAGACCCAGTACTTC. This codes for CATLNLVGGEETQYF. The chain recombines TRBV28 with TRBJ2-5; a weak D match, TRBD2 (6 bases). The CDR3 extends over 15 amino acids. Germline V gives CDR1 MDHEN, CDR2 SYDVKM. V lost 10 bases, J lost 3 bases, and 21 bases lay in between.

This clone was detected only a few times. The chain recombines TRBV9 with TRBJ2-7, with TRBD2 matching over 9 bases. The V gene's germline CDR1 is SGDLS and CDR2 YYNGEE. CDR3 length: 15 residues. Unmatched junction bases numbered 4, after V lost 2 bases and J lost 1 base. This chain's CDR3 is CASSVSGSRSYEQYF. The CDR3 DNA sequence: TGTGCCAGCAGCGTTAGCGGGAGTCGGTCCTACGAGCAGTACTTC.

This rearrangement joins TRBV7-8 to TRBJ2-7; 7 positions agree with TRBD2. The germline V gene encodes CDR1 SGHVS and CDR2 FQNEAQ. The CDR3 length is 13 residues. The ends lost 4 bases at V and 3 bases at J; junction bases unmatched: 3. CDR3 in DNA: TGTGCCAGCAGCTCTCGGACTAGCTACGAGCAGTACGTC. This codes for CASSSRTSYEQYV.

The chain is built from TRBV28 and TRBJ1-4; D gene ambiguous. Trimming removed 5 bases from V and 5 bases from J, with 21 bases in between. The CDR3 spans 17 residues. The germline gives CDR1 MDHEN, CDR2 SYDVKM. Written as DNA, the CDR3 is TGTGCCAGCAGTGACCTCCGGCCAACCGGGGAGAATGAAAAACTGTTTTTT. It encodes CASSDLRPTGENEKLFF.

With respect to this clone: One junction end does not reproduce the germline sequence, and a read error may be involved. The chain links TRBV7-3 to TRBJ2-6; 10 nucleotides match TRBD2. This CDR3 has 17 residues. Germline assignment: CDR1 SGHTA and CDR2 FQGTGA. CDR3 nucleotides: TGTGCCAGCAGCCCAGAACTAGCGGGACCTGGGGCCAACGGCCTGACTTTC. As protein: CASSPELAGPGANGLTF.

The rearrangement links TRBV9 to TRBJ2-3, with TRBD1 as a possible D gene (5 bases). The CDR3 totals 14 residues. Germline loops: CDR1 SGDLS, CDR2 YYNGEE. V was shortened by 2 bases and J by 5 bases, with 12 bases between the two germline ends. CDR3 in DNA: TGTGCCAGCAGCGTCCAGGGTCAACAAGATACGCAGTATTTT. As protein: CASSVQGQQDTQYF.

CDR3 in amino acids: CASSPSFLRTRESEQFF. The CDR3 DNA is TGTGCCAGCAGTCCTTCATTCCTTAGGACTAGGGAGAGTGAGCAGTTCTTC. V and J are TRBV28 and TRBJ2-1; 7 positions agree with TRBD2. J gave up 9 bases and V 5 bases, and 19 bases lay outside the gene matches. Germline CDR1 is MDHEN and CDR2 is SYDVKM. This CDR3 is built from 17 residues.

The chain is built from TRBV27 and TRBJ1-1; D possibly corresponds to TRBD1 (5 bases). The CDR3 loop spans 13 amino acids. V was trimmed by 3 bases and J by 4 bases, leaving 9 bases between them. Germline CDR1 MNHEY, CDR2 SMNVEV (reference sequence). The DNA for the CDR3 is TGTGCCAGCAGTTTCAAGGGGATCACTGAAGCTTTCTTT. Translating it yields CASSFKGITEAFF.

V gene TRBV10-1 combines with J gene TRBJ2-7, with 8 bases fitting TRBD1. V gave up 2 bases and J gave up 5 bases; unmatched junction bases: 14. This CDR3 has 17 residues. Looked up from germline, CDR1 is WNHNN and CDR2 is SYGVQD (reference sequence). The CDR3 sequence is CASSEPGSRQGRNEQYV. The CDR3 DNA sequence: TGCGCCAGCAGTGAGCCGGGATCGCGACAGGGGCGGAACGAGCAGTACGTC.

The V call is TRBV27, the J call TRBJ2-2, with D perhaps TRBD2 (6 bases). V was clipped by 6 bases and J by 5 bases, with 13 bases between them. The CDR3 runs 14 residues. Germline V lookup: CDR1 MNHEY, CDR2 SMNVEV (reference sequence). The CDR3 loop is CASSSSGQTGELFF. The CDR3 nucleotides read TGTGCCAGCAGCTCCAGCGGGCAAACCGGGGAGCTGTTTTTT.

The chain uses TRBV28 and TRBJ2-2, with a weak D call TRBD1 (6 bases). Trimming left V 5 bases short and J 0 bases short, with 13 bases between. This CDR3 has 16 residues. Germline CDR1 reads MDHEN; CDR2 reads SYDVKM. Here the CDR3 DNA reads TGTGCCAGCAGTCTCGACAGGTCCTCGAACACCGGGGAGCTGTTTTTT. Amino acids: CASSLDRSSNTGELFF.

This clone showed up just a few times. Its ends do not fully match the called genes, so a read error is possible. This sequence joins TRBV7-9 and TRBJ1-2, with unresolved D. This CDR3 spans 14 amino acids. Germline V lookup: CDR1 SEHNR, CDR2 FQNEAQ (reference sequence). CDR3 sequence: CSSSLATTNYGYTF. DNA of the CDR3: TGTTCCAGCAGCTTAGCGACGACAAACTATGGCTACACCTTC.

This clone appeared a few times. The V call is TRBV7-3, the J call TRBJ2-5; a possible D gene is TRBD2 (5 bases). Matching the DNA end better, TRBJ2-7 makes the J call doubtful. CDR3 length equals 13 residues. Germline values: CDR1 SGHTA, CDR2 FQGTGA. CDR3 sequence (DNA): TGTGCCAGCAGCTTAAACAGAGGGAACGAGCAGTACTTC. Translating it yields CASSLNRGNEQYF.

The J gene is TRBJ1-5, the V gene TRBV4-2; TRBD1 agrees at 7 bases. Per germline, CDR1 LGHNA and CDR2 YNFKEQ. Losses at the gene ends were 0 bases for V and 0 bases for J; bases not matched to a gene: 14. The CDR3 consists of 20 residues. The CDR3 sequence: CASSQDAAAGGTYSNQPQHF. In nucleotides, the CDR3 is TGTGCCAGCAGCCAAGATGCGGCGGCAGGGGGGACTTATAGCAATCAGCCCCAGCATTTT.

The rearrangement links TRBV7-3 to TRBJ2-7; weak D call: TRBD2 (7 bases). Germline V lookup: CDR1 SGHTA, CDR2 FQGTGA. The CDR3 is 14 residues long. V shed 5 bases and J shed 6 bases, with 17 bases lying between them. The CDR3 spells CASSPMGGGREQYF. CDR3 nucleotide sequence: TGTGCCAGCAGCCCCATGGGAGGGGGGCGCGAGCAGTACTTC.

This clone was observed a handful of times. The chain couples TRBV23-1 to TRBJ2-7; possibly TRBD1 for D (5 bases). TRBV23-1 is recorded as an ORF, its role being uncertain. V lost 2 bases, J lost 3 bases, and 14 bases lay in between. This CDR3 region has 15 residues. CDR3: CASSQRQGPFYEQYV. CDR3 nucleotide sequence: TGCGCCAGCAGTCAAAGGCAGGGCCCCTTCTACGAGCAGTACGTC.

The DNA for the CDR3 is TGTGCCAGTAGTATGAGGGACTTTCAGCCCCAGCATTTT. Its translation: CASSMRDFQPQHF. The rearrangement joins TRBV19 to TRBJ1-5; TRBD1 is a possible D gene (5 bases). Germline assignment: CDR1 LNHDA and CDR2 SQIVND (reference sequence). The CDR3 has 13 residues. V was trimmed by 3 bases and J by 6 bases, leaving 9 bases between them.

The chain is built from TRBV5-1 and TRBJ1-2; the match to TRBD1 covers 8 bases. The J segment lost 4 bases and the V segment lost 2 bases, leaving 4 bases of the junction unmatched. CDR3 size: 14 residues. Germline lookup yields CDR1 SGHRS and CDR2 YFSETQ. The CDR3 region is CASSLGQGPYGYTF. CDR3 DNA sequence: TGCGCCAGCAGCTTAGGACAGGGCCCCTATGGCTACACCTTC.

In this sample, this clone turned up a few times. V usage is TRBV4-1 and J usage is TRBJ2-1; D might be TRBD2 (6 bases). Per germline, CDR1 MGHRA and CDR2 YSYEKL. The V and J ends lost 0 bases and 0 bases respectively, with 6 bases between them. The CDR3 is made up of 15 amino acids. The CDR3 DNA follows: TGCGCCAGCAGCCAAGAGGAGGGCTCCTACAATGAGCAGTTCTTC. Its translation is CASSQEEGSYNEQFF.